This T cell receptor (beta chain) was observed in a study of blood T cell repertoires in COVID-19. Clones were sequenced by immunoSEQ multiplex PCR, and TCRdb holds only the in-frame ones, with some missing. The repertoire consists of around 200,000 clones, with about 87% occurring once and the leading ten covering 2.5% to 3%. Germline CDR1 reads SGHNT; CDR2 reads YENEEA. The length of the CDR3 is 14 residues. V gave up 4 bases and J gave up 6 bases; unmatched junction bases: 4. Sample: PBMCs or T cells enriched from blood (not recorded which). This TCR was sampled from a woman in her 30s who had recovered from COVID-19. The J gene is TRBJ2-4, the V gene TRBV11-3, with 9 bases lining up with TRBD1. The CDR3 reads CASSSGQGRNIQYF. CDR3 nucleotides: TGTGCCAGCAGCTCGGGACAGGGAAGAAACATTCAGTACTTC.